The 19 T cell receptor beta chains presented below share a single source sample, sequenced in a study of T cells in Graves' hyperthyroidism and ophthalmopathy. Researchers took RNA transcripts and amplified the TCR beta CDR3 regions from them. A set of HTBI primers served as the primers for a first-round RT-PCR of the TCR CDR3. One entry per CDR3 protein results from TCRdb running MiXCR on the multiplex PCR reads. The data show 250,000 or so distinct CDR3 sequences, approximately 16% seen once. Sequences were obtained from blood. The receptors here all came from a woman aged 45-60 years with Graves' hyperthyroidism that later progressed to Graves' ophthalmopathy.

The chain has TRBV24-1 and TRBJ2-1; 10 positions agree with TRBD2. Germline assignment: CDR1 KGHDR and CDR2 SFDVKD. This CDR3 region has 17 residues. The V segment lost 3 bases and the J segment 6 bases; nucleotides outside the gene matches: 10. CDR3 nucleotides: TGTGCCACCAGTGATCCCGCTGAACTAGCGGGGCCCAATGAGCAGTTCTTC. Its translation is CATSDPAELAGPNEQFF.

The rearrangement uses TRBV27 and TRBJ1-5; D ambiguous. From germline, CDR1 is MNHEY and CDR2 SMNVEV (reference sequence). Trimming removed 3 bases at V and 0 bases at J, with 9 bases between. The CDR3 contains 15 residues. CDR3 in DNA: TGTGCCAGCAGTTTTTTCCCTCTTAGCAATCAGCCCCAGCATTTT. Its translation: CASSFFPLSNQPQHF.

Regarding this clonotype: At one end, the junction sequence differs from germline, possibly due to a read error. The chain has TRBV25-1 and TRBJ1-2; D is ambiguous. Germline CDR1 and CDR2: MGHDK and SYGVNS. The CDR3 totals 15 residues. CDR3 bases: TGTGCCAGCAGCGAATCGCGAACAGCTTCCTATGGCTACACCTTC. It specifies CASSESRTASYGYTF.

This clonotype was seen many times. The CDR3 reads CAWSGAARGTGELFF. DNA of the CDR3: TGTGCCTGGAGCGGAGCGGCCAGGGGCACCGGGGAGCTGTTTTTT. V usage is TRBV30 and J usage is TRBJ2-2; maybe TRBD1 (6 bases). Deletions cut 3 bases from V and 4 bases from J, with 15 bases between. This CDR3 comprises 15 residues. Germline V gene sequence: CDR1 GTSNPN, CDR2 SVGIG (reference sequence).

Many counts were recorded for this clonotype. The chain links TRBV2 to TRBJ2-1; D is ambiguous. CDR1 and CDR2 from the germline V gene are SNHLY and FYNNEI. There are 14 residues in the CDR3. V was pared by 0 bases and J by 6 bases, with 9 bases between. CDR3 coding DNA: TGTGCCAGCAGTGAAGCGCTTCCTGGCAATGAGCAGTTCTTC. It encodes CASSEALPGNEQFF.

This clonotype was counted at least ten times. The chain combines TRBV6-6 with TRBJ1-1, with a tentative D call TRBD1 (5 bases). Looked up from germline, CDR1 is MNHNY and CDR2 is SVGAGI (reference sequence). This CDR3 has 14 residues. Trimming shortened V by 2 bases and J by 4 bases, and 11 bases separated the two germline ends. The CDR3 DNA sequence: TGTGCCAGCAGTTACGGATCGGGGGTCACTGAAGCTTTCTTT. As protein: CASSYGSGVTEAFF.

CDR3: CASSLKSPGQGWIEQYF. CDR3 bases: TGCGCCAGCAGCTTAAAGTCGCCGGGACAGGGGTGGATCGAGCAGTACTTC. The chain combines TRBV5-1 with TRBJ2-7; the match to TRBD1 covers 10 bases. CDR1 and CDR2 from the germline V gene are SGHRS and YFSETQ. This CDR3 has 17 amino acids. The ends lost 2 bases at V and 6 bases at J; junction bases unmatched: 14.

This clonotype was detected a few times. Since a much larger clone is just one base distant, this may be a read error. V usage is TRBV28 and J usage is TRBJ2-5, with D possibly TRBD2 on 5 matching bases. The CDR3 totals 15 residues. Germline V gene data show CDR1 as MDHEN and CDR2 as SYDVKM. The DNA of the CDR3 is TGTACCAGCAGTTTATCAGAGGGTTGGAAAGAGACCCAGTACTTC. Encoded protein: CTSSLSEGWKETQYF.

This clonotype appeared many times. V gene TRBV5-1 combines with J gene TRBJ2-3, with D perhaps matching TRBD2 (5 bases). Trimming left V 1 base short and J 4 bases short, with 7 bases between. The germline V gene encodes CDR1 SGHRS and CDR2 YFSETQ. CDR3 size: 13 residues. In DNA form, the CDR3 reads TGCGCCAGCAGCTTGCGGGATCCAGATACGCAGTATTTT. Protein sequence: CASSLRDPDTQYF. Full variable domain (remainder filled in from reference TRBV5-1 and TRBJ2-3): KAGVTQTPRYLIKTRGQQVTLSCSPISGHRSVSWYQQTPGQGLQFLFEYFSETQRNKGNFPGRFSGRQFSNSRSEMNVSTLELGDSALYLCASSLRDPDTQYFGPGTRLTVL.

The sample holds many counts of this clonotype. This chain links TRBV5-8 with TRBJ1-1, with 10 bases fitting TRBD1. V dropped 2 bases and J dropped 4; count of bases not matched to a gene: 8. The CDR3 extends over 16 amino acids. Per germline, CDR1 SGHTS and CDR2 YDEGEE. CDR3 bases: TGTGCCAGCAGCTTAGGACAGGGGGGATTGGGCACTGAAGCTTTCTTT. This sequence encodes CASSLGQGGLGTEAFF.

V is TRBV12-3 or TRBV12-4 and J is TRBJ2-3; 13 nucleotides agree with TRBD2. The J segment lost 4 bases and the V segment lost 1 base, leaving 2 bases of the junction unmatched. The CDR3 has 16 amino acids. The CDR3 DNA sequence: TGTGCCAGCAGTTTAGGGACTAGCGGGAGCTCAGATACGCAGTATTTT. Protein sequence: CASSLGTSGSSDTQYF.

At least ten counts were recorded for this clonotype. The chain employs TRBV30 and TRBJ1-5, with a tentative D call TRBD1 (5 bases). CDR1 and CDR2 from the germline V gene are GTSNPN and SVGIG (reference sequence). The V end was cut by 2 bases, the J end by 4 bases, with 9 bases between. This CDR3 is built from 13 residues. The CDR3 here is CAWSWTHNQPQHF. The CDR3 coding sequence is TGTGCCTGGAGTTGGACACATAATCAGCCCCAGCATTTT.

J is TRBJ1-3 and V is TRBV9; 7 nucleotides align to TRBD1. V gave up 6 bases and J gave up 5 bases; unmatched junction bases: 8. In germline, CDR1 is SGDLS, CDR2 YYNGEE. The CDR3 runs 14 residues. CDR3 nucleotide sequence: TGTGCCAGCACCCGAGGGGACAGCAGAAACACCATATATTTT. Translating gives CASTRGDSRNTIYF.

This clonotype was recorded at least ten times. Germline and junction disagree at one end, which may indicate a read error. J is TRBJ1-1 and V is TRBV28; TRBD1 is a possible D gene (5 bases). Per germline, CDR1 MDHEN and CDR2 SYDVKM. CDR3 length: 12 amino acids. DNA for the CDR3: TGTGCCAACAGTTTATCAGGGACGGGGGCTTTCTTT. This sequence encodes CANSLSGTGAFF.

This clonotype was recorded many times. The genes are TRBV19 and TRBJ2-1, with 10 bases lining up with TRBD1. V dropped 5 bases and J dropped 5; count of bases not matched to a gene: 3. Looked up from germline, CDR1 is LNHDA and CDR2 is SQIVND (reference sequence). The CDR3 sequence is 14 residues long. In DNA, the CDR3 is TGTGCCAGTAGTGTGGACAGGGGGGACAATGAGCAGTTCTTC. Translating it yields CASSVDRGDNEQFF. The whole variable domain, remainder taken from reference TRBV19 and TRBJ2-1, is DGGITQSPKYLFRKEGQNVTLSCEQNLNHDAMYWYRQDPGQGLRLIYYSQIVNDFQKGDIAEGYSVSREKKESFPLTVTSAQKNPTAFYLCASSVDRGDNEQFFGPGTRLTVL.

In regard to this clonotype: The junction and the germline gene differ at one end; a read error may be behind it. This chain links TRBV12-3 or TRBV12-4 with TRBJ1-4, with 7 bases lining up with TRBD1. This CDR3 comprises 14 residues. Here the CDR3 reads CASSLGRDSEKLFF. The CDR3 nucleotides read TGTGCCAGCAGCTTAGGGAGGGACAGCGAAAAACTGTTTTTT.

This clonotype came up a few times. The chain couples TRBV19 to TRBJ1-5, with a possible D match to TRBD1 (5 bases). Trimming removed 8 bases at V and 1 base at J, with 12 bases between. Germline CDR1 reads LNHDA; CDR2 reads SQIVND (reference sequence). This CDR3 region has 14 residues. CDR3 sequence: CASVGASSNQPQHF. Written as DNA, the CDR3 is TGTGCCAGTGTTGGGGCCTCGAGCAATCAGCCCCAGCATTTT.

The V call is TRBV7-2, the J call TRBJ1-6; D unresolved. Trimming removed 2 bases from V and 7 bases from J, with 12 bases in between. The CDR3 has 15 amino acids. Germline V CDR1 and CDR2: SGHTA, FQGNSA. In DNA form, the CDR3 reads TGTGCCAGCAGCTTAATGGGGTTCGGCAATTCACCCCTCCACTTT. This translates into CASSLMGFGNSPLHF.

This clonotype was counted many times. This chain joins TRBV27 and TRBJ1-4; 8 nucleotides align to TRBD1. Germline V gives CDR1 MNHEY, CDR2 SMNVEV (reference sequence). The CDR3 runs to 16 residues. V was pared by 5 bases and J by 12 bases, with 17 bases of the junction left unmatched. CDR3 protein: CASSERTGYPWEELFF. The CDR3 region has the DNA TGTGCCAGCAGTGAGCGGACAGGGTACCCTTGGGAAGAACTGTTTTTT.